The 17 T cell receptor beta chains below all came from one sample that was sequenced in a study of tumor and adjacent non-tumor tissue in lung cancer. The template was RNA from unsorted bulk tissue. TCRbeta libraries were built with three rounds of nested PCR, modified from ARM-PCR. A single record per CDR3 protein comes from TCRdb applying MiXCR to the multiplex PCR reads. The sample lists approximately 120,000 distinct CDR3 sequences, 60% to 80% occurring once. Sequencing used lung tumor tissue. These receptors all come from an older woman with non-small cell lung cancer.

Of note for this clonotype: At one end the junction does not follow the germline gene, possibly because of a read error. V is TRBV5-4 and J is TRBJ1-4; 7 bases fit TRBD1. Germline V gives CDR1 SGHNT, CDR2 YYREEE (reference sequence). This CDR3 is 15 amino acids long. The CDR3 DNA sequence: TGTGCCAGCAACTTGAGAGGCCGACAGGGTGAAAAACTGTTTTTT. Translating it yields CASNLRGRQGEKLFF.

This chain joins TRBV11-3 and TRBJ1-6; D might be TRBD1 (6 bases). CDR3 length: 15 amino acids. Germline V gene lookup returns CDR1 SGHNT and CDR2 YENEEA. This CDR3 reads CVTSLEDRYNSPLHF. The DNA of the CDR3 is TGTGTCACGAGCTTAGAGGACAGATATAATTCACCCCTCCACTTT.

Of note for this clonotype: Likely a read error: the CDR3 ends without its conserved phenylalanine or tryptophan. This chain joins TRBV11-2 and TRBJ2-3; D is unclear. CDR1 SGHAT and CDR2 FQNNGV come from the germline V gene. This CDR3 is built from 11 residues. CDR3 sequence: CASRLTDKQYL. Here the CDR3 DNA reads TGTGCCAGCAGGTTAACAGATAAGCAGTATCTT.

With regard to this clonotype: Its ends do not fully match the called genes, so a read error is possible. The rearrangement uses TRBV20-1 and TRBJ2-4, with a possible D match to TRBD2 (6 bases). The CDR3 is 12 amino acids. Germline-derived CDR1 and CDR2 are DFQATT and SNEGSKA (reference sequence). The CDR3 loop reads CNAPSPSEDQYF. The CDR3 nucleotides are TGCAATGCTCCGAGTCCTAGCGAGGACCAGTACTTC.

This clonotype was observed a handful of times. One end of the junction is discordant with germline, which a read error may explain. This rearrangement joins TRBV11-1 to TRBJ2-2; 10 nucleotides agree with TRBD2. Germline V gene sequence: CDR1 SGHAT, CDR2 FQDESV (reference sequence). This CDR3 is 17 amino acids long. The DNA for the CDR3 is TGTGCCAGCAGCCTGCGGCTAGCGGGAGAATCCACCGGGGAACTGTTTTTT. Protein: CASSLRLAGESTGELFF.

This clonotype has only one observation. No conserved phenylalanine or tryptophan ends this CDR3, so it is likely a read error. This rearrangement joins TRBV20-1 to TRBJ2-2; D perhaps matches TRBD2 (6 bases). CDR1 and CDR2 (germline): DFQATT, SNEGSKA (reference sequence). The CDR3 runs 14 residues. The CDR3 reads CSASCSSDTVELFY. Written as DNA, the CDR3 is TGCAGTGCTTCCTGCTCTAGCGACACCGTGGAGCTGTTTTAT.

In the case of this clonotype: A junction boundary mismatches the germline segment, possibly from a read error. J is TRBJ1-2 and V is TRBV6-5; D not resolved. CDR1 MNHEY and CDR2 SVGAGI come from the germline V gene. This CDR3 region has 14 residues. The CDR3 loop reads CANSRAGIDYGYTF. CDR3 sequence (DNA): TGTGCCAACAGTAGGGCCGGGATAGACTATGGCTACACCTTC.

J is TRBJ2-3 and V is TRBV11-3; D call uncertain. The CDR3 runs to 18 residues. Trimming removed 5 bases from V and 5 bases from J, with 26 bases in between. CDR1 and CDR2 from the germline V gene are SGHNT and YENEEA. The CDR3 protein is CASSQWNPPIITRDTQYF. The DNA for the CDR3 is TGTGCCAGCAGCCAGTGGAACCCACCAATTATAACAAGAGATACGCAGTATTTT.

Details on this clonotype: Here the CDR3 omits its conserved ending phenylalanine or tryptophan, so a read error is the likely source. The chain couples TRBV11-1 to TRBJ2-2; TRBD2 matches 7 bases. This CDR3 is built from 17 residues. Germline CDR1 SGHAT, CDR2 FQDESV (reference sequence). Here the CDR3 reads CASSPRLAGESTGKLFC. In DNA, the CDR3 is TGTGCCAGCAGCCCGCGACTAGCAGGAGAATCCACCGGGAAGCTGTTTTGT.

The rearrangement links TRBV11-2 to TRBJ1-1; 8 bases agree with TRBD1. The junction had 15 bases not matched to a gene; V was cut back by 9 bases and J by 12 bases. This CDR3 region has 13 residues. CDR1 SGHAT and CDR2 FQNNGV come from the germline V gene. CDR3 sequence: CASSTGAGGQTFF. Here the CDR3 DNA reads TGTGCCAGTAGCACTGGGGCAGGGGGCCAAACTTTCTTT.

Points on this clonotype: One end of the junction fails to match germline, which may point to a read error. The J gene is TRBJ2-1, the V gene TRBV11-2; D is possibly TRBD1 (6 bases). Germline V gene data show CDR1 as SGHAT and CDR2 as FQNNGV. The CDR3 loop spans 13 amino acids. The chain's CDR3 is CANSLDPQGMQFF. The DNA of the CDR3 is TGTGCCAACAGCTTAGATCCACAGGGAATGCAGTTCTTC.

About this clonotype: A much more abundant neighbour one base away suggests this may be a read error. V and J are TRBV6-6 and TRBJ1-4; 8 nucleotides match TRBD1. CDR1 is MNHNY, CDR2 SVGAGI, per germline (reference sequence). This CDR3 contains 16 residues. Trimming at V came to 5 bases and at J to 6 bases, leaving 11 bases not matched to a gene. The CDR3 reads CASSTQERQGYEKLFF. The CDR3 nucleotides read TGTGCCAGCAGTACCCAGGAGAGACAGGGGTATGAAAAACTGTTTTTT.

The CDR3 spells CASSQVVAGDHADTQYF. The CDR3 DNA reads TGTGCCAGCAGCCAAGTTGTAGCGGGAGATCATGCAGATACGCAGTATTTT. The chain has TRBV4-2 and TRBJ2-3; TRBD2 aligns across 9 bases. Germline CDR1 LGHNA, CDR2 YNFKEQ. With 1 base clipped from V and 4 bases from J, the junction kept 9 bases outside the gene matches. This CDR3 has 17 amino acids.

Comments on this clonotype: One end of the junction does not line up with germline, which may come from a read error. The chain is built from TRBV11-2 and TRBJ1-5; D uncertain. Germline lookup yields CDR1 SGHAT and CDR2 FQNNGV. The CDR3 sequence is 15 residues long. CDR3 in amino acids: CASSLDPAGNQPHHF. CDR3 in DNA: TGTGCCAGCAGCTTAGATCCAGCAGGAAATCAGCCCCATCATTTT. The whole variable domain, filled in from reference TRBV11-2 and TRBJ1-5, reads EAGVAQSPRYKIIEKRQSVAFWCNPISGHATLYWYQQILGQGPKLLIQFQNNGVVDDSQLPKDRFSAERLKGVDSTLKIQPAKLEDSAVYLCASSLDPAGNQPHHFGDGTRLSIL.

CDR3 bases: TGCGCCAGCAGCCAGGCGACATGTTACGGAGCTTTCTTT. Its translation: CASSQATCYGAFF. The V call is TRBV4-3, the J call TRBJ1-1; no definite D call. Deletions cut 3 bases from V and 10 bases from J, with 15 bases between. The CDR3 totals 13 residues. The germline gives CDR1 LGHNA, CDR2 YSLEER.

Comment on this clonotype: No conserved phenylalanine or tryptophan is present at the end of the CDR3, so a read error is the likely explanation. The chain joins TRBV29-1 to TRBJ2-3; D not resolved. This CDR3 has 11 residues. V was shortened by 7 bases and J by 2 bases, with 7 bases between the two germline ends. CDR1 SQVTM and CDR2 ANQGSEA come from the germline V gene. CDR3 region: CSGTYTDTQYY. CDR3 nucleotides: TGCAGCGGTACCTACACAGATACGCAGTATTAT.

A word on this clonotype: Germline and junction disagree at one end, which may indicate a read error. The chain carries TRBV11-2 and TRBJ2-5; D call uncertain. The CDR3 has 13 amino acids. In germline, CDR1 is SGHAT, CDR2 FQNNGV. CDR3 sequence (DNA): TGTGCCAGCAGCTTAGAGATGAGGCAGACCCAGTATTTC. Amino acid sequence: CASSLEMRQTQYF.